The T cell receptor beta chain under discussion was sequenced for a study of immune evolution from preneoplasia to lung adenocarcinoma. The CDR3 contains 14 residues. The V and J ends lost 4 bases and 4 bases, in that order; junction bases with no gene match: 4. CDR1 and CDR2 (germline): SGHVS, FQNEAQ. Generated by immunoSEQ multiplex PCR, the TCRdb table keeps only in-frame clones and is missing some. The sample consists of about 14,000 clones, about 80% of them appearing once. The rearrangement uses TRBV7-8 and TRBJ1-3, with 7 bases aligning to TRBD1. The TCR was taken from a person between 65 and 80 years old with lung adenocarcinoma. Input material: FFPE minimally invasive lung adenocarcinoma tissue. CDR3 sequence: CASSSTGWGNTIYF. The CDR3 bases are TGTGCCAGCAGCTCGACAGGGTGGGGAAACACCATATATTTT.